The 6 T cell receptor beta chains below were found in one sample sequenced in a study of somatic mutations in cytotoxic T cells in rheumatoid arthritis. Generated by immunoSEQ multiplex PCR, the TCRdb table keeps only in-frame clones and is missing some. There are some 14,000 clones in the sample; 75% to 95% occur only once, and about a sixth lies in the top ten. The specimen sequenced was CD4+ T cells sorted from blood. These TCRs come from a man between 65 and 85 years old with rheumatoid arthritis.

The V call is TRBV5-1, the J call TRBJ2-5; D may be TRBD1 (7 bases). V gave up 1 base and J gave up 4 bases, with 14 bases separating them. The CDR3 runs 15 residues. The germline CDR1 and CDR2 sequences are SGHRS and YFSETQ. The CDR3 spells CASSLWGQGGETQYF. The CDR3 nucleotides read TGCGCCAGCAGCTTGTGGGGGCAGGGGGGAGAGACCCAGTACTTC.

The chain combines TRBV7-9 with TRBJ1-1; 11 bases fit TRBD1. The CDR3 has 14 residues. CDR1 and CDR2 from the germline V gene are SEHNR and FQNEAQ (reference sequence). V lost 3 bases, J lost 5 bases, and 2 bases stayed unmatched. CDR3 in amino acids: CASSLDRGRTEAFF. The CDR3 DNA sequence: TGTGCCAGCAGCTTGGACAGGGGGCGGACTGAAGCTTTCTTT.

The rearrangement uses TRBV5-1 and TRBJ2-3; the match to TRBD2 covers 9 bases. Germline V gene sequence: CDR1 SGHRS, CDR2 YFSETQ. The CDR3 has 21 amino acids. The trim removed 0 bases at V and 5 bases at J, leaving 22 bases unmatched. The CDR3 spells CASSLGRGLSSREGLGDTQYF. The CDR3 DNA is TGCGCCAGCAGCTTGGGTAGGGGGCTTTCCTCGCGGGAGGGCCTTGGAGATACGCAGTATTTT.

This clone is a singleton in its sample. V is TRBV10-3 and J is TRBJ1-2; possible D gene TRBD1, 6 bases. The CDR3 length is 15 residues. V lost 10 bases and J lost 6, with 24 bases in between. CDR1 is ENHRY, CDR2 SYGVKD, per germline. This chain's CDR3 is CATTPDRRGNDGYTF. Here the CDR3 DNA reads TGTGCCACAACCCCGGACAGAAGAGGCAACGATGGCTACACCTTC.

The genes are TRBV18 and TRBJ2-7; 8 bases line up with TRBD1. Germline CDR1 is KGHSH and CDR2 is LQKENI. V lost 3 bases, J lost 3 bases, and 10 bases stayed unmatched. The CDR3 has 16 amino acids. CDR3 residues: CASSPDGQGRIYEQYF. The CDR3, as DNA: TGTGCCAGCTCACCGGATGGACAGGGAAGAATCTACGAGCAGTACTTC.

The rearrangement joins TRBV19 to TRBJ2-7; TRBD2 might be the D (6 bases). From germline, CDR1 is LNHDA and CDR2 SQIVND (reference sequence). The CDR3 runs 15 residues. Trimming left V 3 bases short and J 3 bases short, with 15 bases between. The CDR3 here is CASSMQGGPIYEQYF. DNA of the CDR3: TGTGCCAGTAGTATGCAAGGAGGGCCCATCTACGAGCAGTACTTC.